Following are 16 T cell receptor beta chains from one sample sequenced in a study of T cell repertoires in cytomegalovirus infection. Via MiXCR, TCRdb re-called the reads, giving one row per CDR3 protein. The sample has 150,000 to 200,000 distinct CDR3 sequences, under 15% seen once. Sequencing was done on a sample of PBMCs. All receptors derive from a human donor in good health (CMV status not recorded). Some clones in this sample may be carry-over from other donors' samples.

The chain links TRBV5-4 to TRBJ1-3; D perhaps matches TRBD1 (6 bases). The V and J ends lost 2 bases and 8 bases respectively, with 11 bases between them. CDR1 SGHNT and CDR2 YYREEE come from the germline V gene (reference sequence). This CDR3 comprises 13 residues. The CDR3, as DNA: TGTGCCAGCAGCTTTCCAGGGGCCCACACCATATATTTT. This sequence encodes CASSFPGAHTIYF.

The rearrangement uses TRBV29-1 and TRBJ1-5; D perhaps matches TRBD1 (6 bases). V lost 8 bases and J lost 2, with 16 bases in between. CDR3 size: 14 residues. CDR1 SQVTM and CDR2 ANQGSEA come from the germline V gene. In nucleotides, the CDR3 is TGCAGCTCAGTCGACAGGTTCGGCAATCAGCCCCAGCATTTT. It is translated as CSSVDRFGNQPQHF. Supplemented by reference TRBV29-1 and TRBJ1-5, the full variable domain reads SAVISQKPSRDICQRGTSLTIQCQVDSQVTMMFWYRQQPGQSLTLIATANQGSEATYESGFVIDKFPISRPNLTFSTLTVSNMSPEDSSIYLCSSVDRFGNQPQHFGDGTRLSIL.

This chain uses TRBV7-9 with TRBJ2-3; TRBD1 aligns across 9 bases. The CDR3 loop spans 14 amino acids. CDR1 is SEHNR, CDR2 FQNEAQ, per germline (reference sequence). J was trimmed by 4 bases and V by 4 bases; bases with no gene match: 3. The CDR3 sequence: CASSWGQGPDTQYF. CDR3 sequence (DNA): TGTGCCAGCAGCTGGGGACAGGGTCCAGATACGCAGTATTTT.

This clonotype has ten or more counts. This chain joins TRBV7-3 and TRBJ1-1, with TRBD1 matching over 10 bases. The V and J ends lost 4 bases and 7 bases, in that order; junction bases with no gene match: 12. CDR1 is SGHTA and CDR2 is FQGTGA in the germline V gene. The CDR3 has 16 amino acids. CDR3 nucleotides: TGTGCCAGCAGCTACGTCCGGGACAGGGGTGTTGTTGAAGCTTTCTTT. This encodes CASSYVRDRGVVEAFF.

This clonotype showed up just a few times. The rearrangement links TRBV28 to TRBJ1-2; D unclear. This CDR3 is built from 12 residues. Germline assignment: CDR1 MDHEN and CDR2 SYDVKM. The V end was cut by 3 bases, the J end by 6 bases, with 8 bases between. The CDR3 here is CASSFAGNGYTF. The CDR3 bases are TGTGCCAGCAGTTTTGCTGGGAATGGCTACACCTTC.

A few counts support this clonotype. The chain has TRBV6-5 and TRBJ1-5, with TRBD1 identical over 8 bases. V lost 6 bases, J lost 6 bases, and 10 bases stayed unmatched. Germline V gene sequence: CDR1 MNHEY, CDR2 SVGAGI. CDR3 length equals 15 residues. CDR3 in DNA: TGTGCCAGCAGGCGGACAGGGTTGAATAGTCAGCCCCAGCATTTT. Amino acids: CASRRTGLNSQPQHF.

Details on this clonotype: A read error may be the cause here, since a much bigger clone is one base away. CDR3 residues: CASSRSSRGADTDTQYF. The DNA of the CDR3 is TGCGCCAGCAGCAGAAGTAGCAGGGGGGCGGATACAGATACGCAGTATTTT. V is TRBV5-1 and J is TRBJ2-3, with D possibly TRBD1 on 7 matching bases. The CDR3 runs 17 residues. Germline loops: CDR1 SGHRS, CDR2 YFSETQ. Trimming removed 4 bases at V and 3 bases at J, with 21 bases between.

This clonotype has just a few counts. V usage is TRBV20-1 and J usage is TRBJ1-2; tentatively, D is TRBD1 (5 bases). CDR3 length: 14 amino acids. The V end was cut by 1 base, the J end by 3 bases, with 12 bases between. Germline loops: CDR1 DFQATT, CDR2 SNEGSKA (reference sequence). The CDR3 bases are TGCAGTGCTAGAGTCTCGGGGCGGGACTATGGCTACACCTTC. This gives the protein CSARVSGRDYGYTF.

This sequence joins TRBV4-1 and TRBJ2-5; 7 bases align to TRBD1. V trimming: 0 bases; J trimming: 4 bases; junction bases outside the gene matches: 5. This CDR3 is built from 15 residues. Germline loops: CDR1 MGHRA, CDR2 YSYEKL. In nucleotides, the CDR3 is TGCGCCAGCAGCCAAGATTGGCCAGGGGGAGAGACCCAGTACTTC. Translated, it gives CASSQDWPGGETQYF.

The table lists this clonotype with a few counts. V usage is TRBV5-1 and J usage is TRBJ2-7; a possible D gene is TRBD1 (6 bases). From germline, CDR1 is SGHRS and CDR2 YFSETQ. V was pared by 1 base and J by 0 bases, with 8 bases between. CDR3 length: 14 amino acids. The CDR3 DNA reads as TGCGCCAGCAGCTTGTTGGACAGCTCCTACGAGCAGTACTTC. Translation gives CASSLLDSSYEQYF.

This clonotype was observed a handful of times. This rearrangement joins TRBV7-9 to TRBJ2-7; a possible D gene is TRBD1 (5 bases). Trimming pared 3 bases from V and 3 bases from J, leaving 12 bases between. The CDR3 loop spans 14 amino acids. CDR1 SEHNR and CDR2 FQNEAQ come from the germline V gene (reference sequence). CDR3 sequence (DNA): TGTGCCAGCAGCTTGGGGATAGGGGACTACGAGCAGTACTTC. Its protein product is CASSLGIGDYEQYF.

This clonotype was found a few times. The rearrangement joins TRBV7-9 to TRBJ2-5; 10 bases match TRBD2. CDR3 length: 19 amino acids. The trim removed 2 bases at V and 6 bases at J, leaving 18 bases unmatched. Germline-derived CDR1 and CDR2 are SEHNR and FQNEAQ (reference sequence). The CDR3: CASSLRGASSGRSHQTQYF. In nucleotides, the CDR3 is TGTGCCAGCAGCTTAAGGGGGGCGTCTAGCGGGAGATCTCATCAGACCCAGTACTTC.

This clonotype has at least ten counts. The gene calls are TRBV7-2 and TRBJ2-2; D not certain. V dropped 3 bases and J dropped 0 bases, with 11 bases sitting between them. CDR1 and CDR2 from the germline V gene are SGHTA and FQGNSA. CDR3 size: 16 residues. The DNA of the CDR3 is TGTGCCAGCAGCTTTCGTTGGGATTCGAACACCGGGGAGCTGTTTTTT. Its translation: CASSFRWDSNTGELFF.

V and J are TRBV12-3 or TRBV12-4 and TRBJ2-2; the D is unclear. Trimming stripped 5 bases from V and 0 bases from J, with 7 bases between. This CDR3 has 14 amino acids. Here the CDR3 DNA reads TGTGCCAGCAGTATAAGCACGAACACCGGGGAGCTGTTTTTT. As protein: CASSISTNTGELFF.

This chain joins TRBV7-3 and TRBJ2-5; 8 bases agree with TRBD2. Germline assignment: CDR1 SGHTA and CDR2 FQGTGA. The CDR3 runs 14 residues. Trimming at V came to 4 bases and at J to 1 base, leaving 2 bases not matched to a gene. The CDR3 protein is CASSSGGVQETQYF. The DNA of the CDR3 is TGTGCCAGCAGCTCCGGGGGGGTCCAAGAGACCCAGTACTTC.

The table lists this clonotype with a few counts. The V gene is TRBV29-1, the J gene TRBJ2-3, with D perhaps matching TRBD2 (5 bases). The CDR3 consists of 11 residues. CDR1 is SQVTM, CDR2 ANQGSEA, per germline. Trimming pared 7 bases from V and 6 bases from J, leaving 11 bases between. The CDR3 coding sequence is TGCAGCGCCCACCCGGGGGATACGCAGTATTTT. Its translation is CSAHPGDTQYF.